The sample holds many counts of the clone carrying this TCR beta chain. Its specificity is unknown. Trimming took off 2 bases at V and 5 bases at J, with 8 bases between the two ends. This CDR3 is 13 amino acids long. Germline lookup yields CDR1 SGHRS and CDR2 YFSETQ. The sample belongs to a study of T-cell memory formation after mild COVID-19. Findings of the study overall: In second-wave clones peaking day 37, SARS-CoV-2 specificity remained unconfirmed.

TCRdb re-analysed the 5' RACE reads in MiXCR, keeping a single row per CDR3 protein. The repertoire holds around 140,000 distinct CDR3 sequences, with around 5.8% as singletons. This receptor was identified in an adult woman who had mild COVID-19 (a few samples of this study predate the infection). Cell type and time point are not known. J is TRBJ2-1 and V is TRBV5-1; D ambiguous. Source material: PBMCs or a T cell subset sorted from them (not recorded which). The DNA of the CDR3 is TGCGCCAGCAGCTTTTCAATGGACAATGAGCAGTTCTTC. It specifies CASSFSMDNEQFF.